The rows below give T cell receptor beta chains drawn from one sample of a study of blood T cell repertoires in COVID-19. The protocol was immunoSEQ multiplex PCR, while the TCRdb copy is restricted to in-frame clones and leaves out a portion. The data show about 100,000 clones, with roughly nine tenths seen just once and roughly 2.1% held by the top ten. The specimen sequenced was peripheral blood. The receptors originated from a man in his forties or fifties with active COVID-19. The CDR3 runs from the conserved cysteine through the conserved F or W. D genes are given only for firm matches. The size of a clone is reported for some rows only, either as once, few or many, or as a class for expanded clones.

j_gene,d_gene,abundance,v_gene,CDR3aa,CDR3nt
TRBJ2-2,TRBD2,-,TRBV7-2,CASSLAGGRGGALGELFF,TGTGCCAGCAGCTTAGCAGGGGGCCGCGGGGGGGCCCTCGGGGAGCTGTTTTTT
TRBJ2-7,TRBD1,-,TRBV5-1,CASSFGTGSYEQYF,TGCGCCAGCAGCTTCGGGACAGGAAGTTACGAGCAGTACTTC
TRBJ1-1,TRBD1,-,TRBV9,CATSQTGKAEAFF,TGTGCCACCTCCCAGACAGGGAAGGCTGAAGCTTTCTTT
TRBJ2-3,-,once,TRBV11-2,CASSIRQFTDTQYF,TGTGCCAGCAGCATACGACAGTTCACAGATACGCAGTATTTT
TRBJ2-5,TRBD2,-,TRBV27,CASSLHGGGAVETQYF,TGTGCCAGCAGTTTACATGGCGGGGGGGCTGTCGAGACCCAGTACTTC
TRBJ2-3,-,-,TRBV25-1,CASSVGTYTDTQYF,TGTGCCAGCAGTGTCGGTACTTACACAGATACGCAGTATTTT
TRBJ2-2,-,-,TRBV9,CASSFSGLNTGELFF,TGTGCCAGCAGTTTTAGCGGCTTGAACACCGGGGAGCTGTTTTTT
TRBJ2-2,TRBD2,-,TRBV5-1,CASSLSSGYTGELFF,TGCGCCAGCAGCTTGAGTAGCGGGTACACCGGGGAGCTGTTTTTT
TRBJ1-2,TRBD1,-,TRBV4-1,CASSQEAGTAPYYTF,TGCGCCAGCAGCCAAGAGGCCGGGACAGCCCCATACTACACCTTC
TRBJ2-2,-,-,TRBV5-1,CASSTGQQLNTGELFF,TGCGCCAGCAGCACCGGACAGCAACTAAACACCGGGGAGCTGTTTTTT
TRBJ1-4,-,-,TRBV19,CASSVGTVNEKLFF,TGTGCCAGTAGTGTAGGTACAGTTAATGAAAAACTGTTTTTT
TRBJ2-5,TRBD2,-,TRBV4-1,CASSQGRLAGVLGETQYF,TGCGCCAGCAGCCAAGGCCGACTAGCGGGAGTACTAGGAGAGACCCAGTACTTC
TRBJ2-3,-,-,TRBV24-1,CATNRDNTDTQYF,TGTGCCACAAACAGGGATAACACAGATACGCAGTATTTT
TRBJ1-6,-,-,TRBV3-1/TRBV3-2,CASSQVGGNSPLHF,TGTGCCAGCAGCCAAGTCGGCGGCAATTCACCCCTCCACTTT
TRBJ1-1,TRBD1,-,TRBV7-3,CASRPAGTVNTEAFF,TGTGCCAGCAGACCAGCCGGGACAGTGAACACTGAAGCTTTCTTT
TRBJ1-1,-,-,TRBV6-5,CASRTGWGTEAFF,TGTGCCAGCAGAACAGGGTGGGGGACTGAAGCTTTCTTT
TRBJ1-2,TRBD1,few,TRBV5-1,CASSWSPTGSYGYTF,TGCGCCAGCAGCTGGTCGCCGACAGGGAGCTATGGCTACACCTTC
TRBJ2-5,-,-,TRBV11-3,CASSYYSETQYF,TGTGCCAGCAGCTACTATTCGGAGACCCAGTACTTC
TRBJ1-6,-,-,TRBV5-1,CASSLAGSYNSPLHF,TGCGCCAGCAGCTTGGCGGGAAGTTATAATTCACCCCTCCACTTT
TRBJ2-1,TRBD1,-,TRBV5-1,CASSLRDRGWNEQFF,TGCGCCAGCAGCCTCCGGGACAGGGGCTGGAATGAGCAGTTCTTC
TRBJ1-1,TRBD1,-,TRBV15,CATSRERQGMEAFF,TGTGCCACCAGCAGAGAGAGACAGGGTATGGAAGCTTTCTTT
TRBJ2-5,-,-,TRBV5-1,CASSLGGGVQETQYF,TGCGCCAGCAGCTTGGGTGGCGGGGTTCAAGAGACCCAGTACTTC
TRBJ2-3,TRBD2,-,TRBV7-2,CASSLVSAGKDTQYF,TGTGCCAGCAGCTTAGTATCAGCGGGAAAAGATACGCAGTATTTT
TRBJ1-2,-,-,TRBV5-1,CASSLGLIANYGYTF,TGCGCCAGCAGCTTGGGACTGATAGCTAACTATGGCTACACCTTC
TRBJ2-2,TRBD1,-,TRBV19,CASQRGDRVTGELFF,TGTGCCAGCCAAAGAGGGGACAGGGTGACCGGGGAGCTGTTTTTT
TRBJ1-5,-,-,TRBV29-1,CSVVTGPDQPQHF,TGCAGCGTTGTTACTGGGCCCGATCAGCCCCAGCATTTT
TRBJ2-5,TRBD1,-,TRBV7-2,CASSRRQGRQETQYF,TGTGCCAGCAGCAGACGACAGGGGCGACAAGAGACCCAGTACTTC
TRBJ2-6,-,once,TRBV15,CATSREVRAGANVLTF,TGTGCCACCAGCAGAGAGGTCCGAGCGGGGGCCAACGTCCTGACTTTC
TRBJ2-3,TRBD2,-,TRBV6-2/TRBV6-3,CASSYSILAGALTDTQYF,TGTGCCAGCAGTTACTCGATCCTAGCGGGGGCCCTCACAGATACGCAGTATTTT
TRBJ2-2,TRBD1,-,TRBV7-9,CASSLTGDTGELFF,TGTGCCAGCAGCCTAACAGGGGACACCGGGGAGCTGTTTTTT
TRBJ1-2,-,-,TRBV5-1,CASSLTGQAAAGGYTF,TGCGCCAGCAGCTTAACAGGCCAGGCGGCGGCGGGAGGCTACACCTTC
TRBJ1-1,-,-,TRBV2,CASSTGQQISAEAFF,TGTGCCAGCAGCACCGGACAGCAGATCTCCGCTGAAGCTTTCTTT
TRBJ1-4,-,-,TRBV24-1,CATSDSHGTAAEEKLFF,TGTGCCACCAGTGATTCTCATGGGACTGCGGCAGAGGAAAAACTGTTTTTT
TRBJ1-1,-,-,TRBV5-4,CASSWTLGRRENTEAFF,TGTGCCAGCAGCTGGACCCTAGGGCGCAGGGAGAACACTGAAGCTTTCTTT
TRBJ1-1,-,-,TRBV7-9,CASSDSPIMSSGFF,TGTGCCAGCAGCGACAGTCCCATCATGAGTTCAGGTTTCTTT
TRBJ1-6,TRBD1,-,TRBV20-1,CSASEMTGGSPLHF,TGCAGTGCTAGTGAGATGACAGGGGGTTCACCCCTCCACTTT
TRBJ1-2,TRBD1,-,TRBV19,CASGRGQGVYGYTF,TGTGCCAGCGGGAGAGGACAGGGGGTCTATGGCTACACCTTC
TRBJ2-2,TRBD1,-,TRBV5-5,CASSLDRGYAGELFF,TGTGCCAGCAGCCTTGACAGGGGATATGCCGGGGAGCTGTTTTTT
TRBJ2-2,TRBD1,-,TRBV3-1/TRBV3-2,CASSQSQGARTGELFF,TGTGCCAGCAGCCAGTCGCAGGGGGCGCGTACCGGGGAGCTGTTTTTT
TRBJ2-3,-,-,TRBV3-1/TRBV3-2,CASSQLDGDSTDTQYF,TGTGCCAGCAGCCAACTCGACGGAGATAGCACAGATACGCAGTATTTT
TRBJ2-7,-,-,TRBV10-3,CAISTAEKYF,TGTGCCATCAGTACAGCGGAGAAGTACTTC
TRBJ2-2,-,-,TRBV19,CASSILESVLHTGELFF,TGTGCCAGTAGTATTCTTGAAAGCGTACTCCACACCGGGGAGCTGTTTTTT
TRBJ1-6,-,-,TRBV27,CASSLRLPGRVDSPLHF,TGTGCCAGCAGTTTAAGACTCCCGGGGAGGGTTGATTCACCCCTCCACTTT
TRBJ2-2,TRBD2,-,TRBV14,CASSQAGRIAGVFGELFF,TGTGCCAGCAGCCAAGCCGGGCGAATAGCGGGAGTCTTCGGGGAGCTGTTTTTT
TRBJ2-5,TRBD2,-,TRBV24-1,CATSVGTSGWQETQYF,TGTGCCACCAGTGTAGGAACTAGCGGGTGGCAAGAGACCCAGTACTTC